This T cell receptor beta chain was profiled in a study of CD8+ T cells in alopecia areata. Study-level information: Among treated patients, oral tofacitinib was administered at 5 to 10 mg twice daily.

This clone was seen only a few times. Investigators isolated RNA and reverse transcribed it into cDNA to act as the sequencing template. Method: immunoSEQ multiplex PCR; TCRdb's copy keeps in-frame clones and lacks some. This table has 70,000 or so clones, approximately 58% appearing once. The CDR3 contains 16 residues. CDR1 is KGHSH, CDR2 LQKENI, per germline. Between the trimmed V and J ends, which lost 1 base and 0 bases, there was a span of 9 bases. This TCR came from a human donor with alopecia areata. This chain uses TRBV18 with TRBJ1-4, with D tentatively TRBD1 (5 bases). The specimen was CD8+ T cells sorted from blood, collected at week 0. This CDR3 reads CASSPLTGPTNEKLFF. The CDR3 nucleotides are TGTGCCAGCTCACCACTCACAGGACCAACTAATGAAAAACTGTTTTTT.